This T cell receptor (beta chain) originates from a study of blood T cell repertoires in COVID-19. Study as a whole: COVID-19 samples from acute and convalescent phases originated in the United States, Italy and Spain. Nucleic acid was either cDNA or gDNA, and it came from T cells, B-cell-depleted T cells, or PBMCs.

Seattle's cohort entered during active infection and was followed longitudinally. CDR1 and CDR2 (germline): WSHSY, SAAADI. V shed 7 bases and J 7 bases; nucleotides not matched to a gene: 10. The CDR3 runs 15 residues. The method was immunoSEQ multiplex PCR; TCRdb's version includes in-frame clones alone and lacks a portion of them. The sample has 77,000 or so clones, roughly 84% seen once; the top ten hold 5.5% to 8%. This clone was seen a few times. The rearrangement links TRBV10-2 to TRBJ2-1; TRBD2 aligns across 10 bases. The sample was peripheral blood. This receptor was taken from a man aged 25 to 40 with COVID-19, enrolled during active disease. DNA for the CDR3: TGCGCCAGCATCGATGGGACTAGCGCCCAAAATGAGCAGTTCTTC. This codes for CASIDGTSAQNEQFF.